This T cell receptor beta chain was captured in a study of blood T cell repertoires in COVID-19. Background on the study: Acute and convalescent COVID-19 specimens originated in the United States, Italy and Spain. In each case, the material was cDNA or gDNA derived from T cells, B-cell-depleted T cells, or PBMCs.

Trimming removed 2 bases from V and 5 bases from J; junction bases left unmatched: 5. The CDR3 loop spans 15 amino acids. CDR1 is MNHEY, CDR2 SVGAGI, per germline. Participant reports of clinical history set cohort assignment. In the study's own analysis: Amplification with reference gene primers provided the estimates of nucleated cell counts. Clones were sequenced by immunoSEQ multiplex PCR, and TCRdb holds only the in-frame ones, with some missing. V and J calls and clone size are as listed in that table; D and trimming were resolved from the DNA. The data hold approximately 450,000 clones, with approximately 90% observed a single time.

The gene calls are TRBV6-5 and TRBJ2-1; TRBD2 agrees at 8 bases. The TCR sequence derives from a woman younger than 30 with acute COVID-19. Specimen: PBMCs or T cells enriched from blood (not recorded which). This chain's CDR3 is CASSYSLAGDNEQFF. CDR3 DNA sequence: TGTGCCAGCAGTTACAGTCTAGCGGGCGACAATGAGCAGTTCTTC.